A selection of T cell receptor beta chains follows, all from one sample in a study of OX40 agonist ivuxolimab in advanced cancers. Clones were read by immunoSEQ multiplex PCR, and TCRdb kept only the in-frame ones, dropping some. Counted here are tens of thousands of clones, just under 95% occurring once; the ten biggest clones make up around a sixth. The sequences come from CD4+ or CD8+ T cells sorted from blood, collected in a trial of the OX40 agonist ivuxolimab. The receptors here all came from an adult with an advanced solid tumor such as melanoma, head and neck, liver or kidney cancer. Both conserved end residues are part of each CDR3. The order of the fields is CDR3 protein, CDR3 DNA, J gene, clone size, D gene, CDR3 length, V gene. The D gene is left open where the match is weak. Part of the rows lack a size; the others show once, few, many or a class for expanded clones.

CASSLDSGASTDTQYF TGCGCCAGCAGCTTGGACAGCGGAGCTAGCACAGATACGCAGTATTTT TRBJ2-3 . . 16 TRBV5-1
CASSTGPPRLYGYTF TGTGCCAGCAGTACGGGTCCACCCCGTTTGTATGGCTACACCTTC TRBJ1-2 . . 15 TRBV6-5
CASTPSTGGSYGYTF TGTGCCAGCACCCCTTCTACTGGGGGATCTTATGGCTACACCTTC TRBJ1-2 . . 15 TRBV2
CASSYRVPTGELFF TGTGCCAGCAGTTACCGCGTGCCCACCGGGGAGCTGTTTTTT TRBJ2-2 . . 14 TRBV6-5
CASSSSDFPAQPQHF TGTGCCAGCAGTTCCTCGGACTTCCCCGCACAGCCCCAGCATTTT TRBJ1-5 . . 15 TRBV28
CASSELTSGGLTYEQYF TGTGCCAGCAGTGAGCTTACTAGCGGGGGTCTTACCTACGAGCAGTACTTC TRBJ2-7 . TRBD2 17 TRBV2
CASIGPPWAEAFF TGTGCCAGCATAGGCCCCCCGTGGGCTGAAGCTTTCTTT TRBJ1-1 . . 13 TRBV28
CATSRDRNRINQPQHF TGTGCCACCAGCAGAGATCGTAACAGAATCAATCAGCCCCAGCATTTT TRBJ1-5 . . 16 TRBV15
CASSVASGVNTEAFF TGTGCCAGCAGCGTCGCATCAGGGGTTAACACTGAAGCTTTCTTT TRBJ1-1 once . 15 TRBV9
CASSYSTTLNTEAFF TGTGCCAGCAGTTACTCGACGACACTGAACACTGAAGCTTTCTTT TRBJ1-1 . . 15 TRBV6-6
CASSLEGTLSGGTEAFF TGCGCCAGCAGCTTGGAGGGGACCCTTTCCGGAGGCACTGAAGCTTTCTTT TRBJ1-1 . . 17 TRBV5-1
CASSQGPGQGILSYEQYF TGCGCCAGCAGCCAAGGACCGGGACAGGGAATACTCTCCTACGAGCAGTACTTC TRBJ2-7 . TRBD1 18 TRBV4-1
CASSGGPAYEQYF TGTGCCAGCAGTGGGGGACCTGCCTACGAGCAGTACTTC TRBJ2-7 . . 13 TRBV25-1
CASSFLAGGVDTQYF TGTGCCAGCAGTTTCTTGGCGGGAGGAGTAGATACGCAGTATTTT TRBJ2-3 . TRBD2 15 TRBV28
CASSLPSNLNEQFF TGTGCCAGCAGCTTACCGTCTAATCTCAATGAGCAGTTCTTC TRBJ2-1 . . 14 TRBV11-2
CASSLPLYGVNGYTF TGTGCCAGCAGTTTACCTTTGTATGGGGTAAATGGCTACACCTTC TRBJ1-2 . . 15 TRBV28
CASSLSGGEQYF TGTGCCAGCAGTTTATCTGGGGGCGAGCAGTACTTC TRBJ2-7 . . 12 TRBV27
CASSKAAYYGYTF TGCGCCAGCAGCAAGGCCGCGTACTATGGCTACACCTTC TRBJ1-2 . . 13 TRBV4-3
CASSAGYYEQYF TGTGCCAGCAGCGCAGGGTACTACGAGCAGTACTTC TRBJ2-7 . . 12 TRBV5-6
CASSDSDREGVNSPLHF TGTGCCAGCAGTGATTCGGACAGGGAAGGGGTTAATTCACCCCTCCACTTT TRBJ1-6 . TRBD1 17 TRBV6-4
CASSYGPSYEQYF TGTGCCAGCAGTTATGGCCCTTCCTACGAGCAGTACTTC TRBJ2-7 . . 13 TRBV27
CASSPGGHLFPDTQYF TGTGCCAGCAGCCCGGGGGGCCACCTATTCCCCGATACGCAGTATTTT TRBJ2-3 . . 16 TRBV7-3
CASSLAGARGEQFF TGTGCCAGCAGCTTAGCCGGGGCCCGGGGTGAGCAGTTCTTC TRBJ2-1 . . 14 TRBV5-6
CASSGQGFSYEQYF TGTGCCAGCAGTGGACAGGGTTTTTCGTACGAGCAGTACTTC TRBJ2-7 once TRBD1 14 TRBV27
CASSVEGRGQETQYF TGTGCCAGCAGCGTAGAGGGGCGGGGCCAAGAGACCCAGTACTTC TRBJ2-5 . . 15 TRBV9
CASSPSGGYNEQFF TGTGCCAGTAGCCCGAGCGGAGGCTACAATGAGCAGTTCTTC TRBJ2-1 . . 14 TRBV19
CASSPGGGGWYNEQFF TGCGCCAGCAGTCCCGGGGGCGGCGGGTGGTACAATGAGCAGTTCTTC TRBJ2-1 . . 16 TRBV5-1
CASSLFAGFTGELFF TGTGCCAGCAGCCTATTTGCAGGGTTCACCGGGGAGCTGTTTTTT TRBJ2-2 . . 15 TRBV9
CASSRPSKPQHF TGTGCCAGCAGCCGTCCAAGTAAGCCCCAGCATTTT TRBJ1-5 . . 12 TRBV7-9
CASKELAGAGGEQFF TGTGCCAGCAAGGAACTAGCGGGGGCAGGGGGTGAGCAGTTCTTC TRBJ2-1 . TRBD2 15 TRBV7-2
CASSLDTGNYGYTF TGTGCCAGCAGCTTAGATACAGGAAACTATGGCTACACCTTC TRBJ1-2 . . 14 TRBV7-9
CASSKAVTPTGELFF TGTGCCAGCAGCAAGGCTGTTACACCGACCGGGGAGCTGTTTTTT TRBJ2-2 . . 15 TRBV21-1
CASSFLGQGASYNEQFF TGTGCCAGCAGTTTCTTGGGACAGGGGGCTTCTTACAATGAGCAGTTCTTC TRBJ2-1 . TRBD1 17 TRBV27
CASIGGDYGYTF TGTGCCAGCATCGGAGGGGACTATGGCTACACCTTC TRBJ1-2 . . 12 TRBV6-5
CASRLVVQGSNQPQHF TGTGCAAGTCGCTTGGTGGTCCAGGGGAGCAATCAGCCCCAGCATTTT TRBJ1-5 . . 16 TRBV12-2